These T cell receptor beta chains were read from a single sample in a study of T cells in Graves' hyperthyroidism and ophthalmopathy. TCRdb passed the multiplex PCR reads through MiXCR, listing each CDR3 protein once. The sample shows some 550,000 distinct CDR3 sequences, about 16% of them seen only once. Input material: blood. The receptors were gathered from a middle-aged woman with Graves' ophthalmopathy. Each CDR3 is given with its conserved first and last residue. Fields, in order: J gene, D gene, V gene, clone size, CDR3 DNA, CDR3 protein. The D gene is left open where the match is weak. Clone size is stated in some rows and not others, as once, few, many or a class when expanded.

J gene: TRBJ2-3
D gene: TRBD1
V gene: TRBV2
clone size: .
CDR3 DNA: TGTGCCAGCAGTGAAGCAACCGGGACAGGGGGCACAGATACGCAGTATTTT
CDR3 protein: CASSEATGTGGTDTQYF

J gene: TRBJ1-2
D gene: TRBD1
V gene: TRBV30
clone size: many
CDR3 DNA: TGTGCCTGGAGTCTCCAGACAGGGGACGGCTACACCTTC
CDR3 protein: CAWSLQTGDGYTF

J gene: TRBJ2-2
D gene: TRBD2
V gene: TRBV12-3/TRBV12-4
clone size: .
CDR3 DNA: TGTGCCAGCAGTCTAGCGGGGGGTGGGGCCGGGGAGCTGTTTTTT
CDR3 protein: CASSLAGGGAGELFF

J gene: TRBJ2-2
D gene: .
V gene: TRBV20-1
clone size: few
CDR3 DNA: TGCAGTGCTAGTCTGGGGGCGAGATCCGGGGAGCTGTTTTTT
CDR3 protein: CSASLGARSGELFF

J gene: TRBJ1-2
D gene: .
V gene: TRBV15
clone size: .
CDR3 DNA: TGTGCCACCAGCAGAGGTGGTTATGGCTACACCTTC
CDR3 protein: CATSRGGYGYTF

J gene: TRBJ2-5
D gene: TRBD1
V gene: TRBV2
clone size: .
CDR3 DNA: TGTGCCAGCAGAACCGGGACAGGACATGAGACCCAGTACTTC
CDR3 protein: CASRTGTGHETQYF

J gene: TRBJ2-1
D gene: .
V gene: TRBV15
clone size: few
CDR3 DNA: TGTGCCACCAGCAGAGATATCGGCAGGGGCGGTGAGCAGTTCTTC
CDR3 protein: CATSRDIGRGGEQFF

J gene: TRBJ1-1
D gene: TRBD1
V gene: TRBV27
clone size: .
CDR3 DNA: TGTGCCAGCAGTTTATATGCAGGGGGCTCCACTGAAGCTTTCTTT
CDR3 protein: CASSLYAGGSTEAFF

J gene: TRBJ2-1
D gene: .
V gene: TRBV27
clone size: .
CDR3 DNA: TGTGCCAGCAGTCCCTTGGGGGTAGGCTCCTCGTACAATGAGCAGTTCTTC
CDR3 protein: CASSPLGVGSSYNEQFF

J gene: TRBJ1-5
D gene: .
V gene: TRBV20-1
clone size: many
CDR3 DNA: TGCAGTGCTAGGGGTCGGTATAGCAATCAGCCCCAGCATTTT
CDR3 protein: CSARGRYSNQPQHF

J gene: TRBJ2-3
D gene: .
V gene: TRBV7-9
clone size: many
CDR3 DNA: TGTGCCAGCAGCTTTGAATCCGATACGCAGTATTTT
CDR3 protein: CASSFESDTQYF

J gene: TRBJ1-5
D gene: .
V gene: TRBV7-8
clone size: .
CDR3 DNA: TGTGCCAGCAGCTTGGAGTCAGGGGCCAATCAGCCCCAGCATTTT
CDR3 protein: CASSLESGANQPQHF

J gene: TRBJ2-2
D gene: .
V gene: TRBV27
clone size: few
CDR3 DNA: TGTGCCAGCAGTTCCTCCAGGAACACGAACACCGGGGAGCTGTTTTTT
CDR3 protein: CASSSSRNTNTGELFF

J gene: TRBJ2-3
D gene: TRBD1
V gene: TRBV7-8
clone size: many
CDR3 DNA: TGTGCCAGCAGCCCCCGGGTACAGGGGGATACGCAGTATTTT
CDR3 protein: CASSPRVQGDTQYF

J gene: TRBJ2-1
D gene: TRBD2
V gene: TRBV10-3
clone size: few
CDR3 DNA: TGTGCCATCAGCGTGACTAGCTCAACCGAGCAGTTCTTC
CDR3 protein: CAISVTSSTEQFF

J gene: TRBJ2-2
D gene: .
V gene: TRBV5-1
clone size: .
CDR3 DNA: TGCGCCAGCAATAAGAACACCGGGGAGCTGTTTTTT
CDR3 protein: CASNKNTGELFF

J gene: TRBJ2-1
D gene: .
V gene: TRBV5-1
clone size: many
CDR3 DNA: TGCGCCAGCAGCTTGCTCAGGGTGGCCAATGAGCAGTTCTTC
CDR3 protein: CASSLLRVANEQFF

J gene: TRBJ1-1
D gene: TRBD1
V gene: TRBV7-9
clone size: few
CDR3 DNA: TGTGCCAGCAGCGGGCCAGGGACAGGGGTTTTGGACACTGAAGCTTTCTTT
CDR3 protein: CASSGPGTGVLDTEAFF

J gene: TRBJ2-2
D gene: .
V gene: TRBV4-1
clone size: .
CDR3 DNA: TGCGCCAGCAGCCAAGAAGCAGTGATCGGGGAGCTGTTTTTT
CDR3 protein: CASSQEAVIGELFF

J gene: TRBJ2-5
D gene: TRBD1
V gene: TRBV12-3/TRBV12-4
clone size: few
CDR3 DNA: TGTGCCAGCAGTCGTCGGACAGGGGGAGAGACCCAGTACTTC
CDR3 protein: CASSRRTGGETQYF

J gene: TRBJ2-7
D gene: TRBD2
V gene: TRBV20-1
clone size: many
CDR3 DNA: TGCAGTGCCAGCGGGGGACGGGACTCCTACGAGCAGTACTTC
CDR3 protein: CSASGGRDSYEQYF

J gene: TRBJ2-4
D gene: TRBD2
V gene: TRBV3-1
clone size: many
CDR3 DNA: TGTGCCAGCAGCCAAGGAGGAACTAGCGGAGTCCGCCAAAACATTCAGTACTTC
CDR3 protein: CASSQGGTSGVRQNIQYF

J gene: TRBJ2-1
D gene: .
V gene: TRBV5-1
clone size: many
CDR3 DNA: TGCGCCAGCAGCTCCGTAGGGTCCACACGGGGCCGAAACAATGAGCAGTTCTTC
CDR3 protein: CASSSVGSTRGRNNEQFF

J gene: TRBJ2-3
D gene: .
V gene: TRBV28
clone size: few
CDR3 DNA: TGTGCCAGCAGTTTCCAAAAGCTCTTATATACGCAGTATTTT
CDR3 protein: CASSFQKLLYTQYF

J gene: TRBJ1-5
D gene: .
V gene: TRBV7-9
clone size: many
CDR3 DNA: TGTGCCAGCAGCTTAGCTCCCGATCAGCCCCAGCATTTT
CDR3 protein: CASSLAPDQPQHF